The rows below give T cell receptor beta chains drawn from one sample of a study of blood T cell repertoires in COVID-19. The assay was immunoSEQ multiplex PCR, and TCRdb's table has in-frame clones only and misses some. The repertoire holds around 370,000 clones, around 91% seen once, with roughly 3.5% in the top ten. Sequenced input: peripheral blood. Receptors originate from a woman aged 18-29 years who had recovered from COVID-19. CDR3s leave out the opening cysteine and the closing phenylalanine or tryptophan. Not all rows give a size; the values are once, few, many and, for expanded clones, a class.

v_call | clone_size | cdr3_aa
TRBV4-3 | . | ASSTSGRPLDEQF
TRBV7-2 | . | ATMGTSGYNEQF
TRBV9 | . | ASSVGLAASTDTQY
TRBV19 | . | ASTPLGGGQPQH
TRBV19 | . | ASRKDSTENEKLF
TRBV11-2 | . | ASSLGTSGRASDTQY
TRBV7-2 | . | ASSRPGGRGRGNEQF
TRBV7-6 | . | ASSLVPSGINTDTQY
TRBV3-1/TRBV3-2 | . | ASRSDRERETQY
TRBV24-1 | . | ATSEAEELF
TRBV7-2 | . | ASSLARGGYNEQF
TRBV9 | once | ASSHNKREMNTDTQY
TRBV13 | . | ASRRAQEGPYNEQF
TRBV29-1 | . | SVATAGGGETQY
TRBV3-1/TRBV3-2 | . | ASSSGTSGIVHEAGELF
TRBV4-1 | . | ASSQDLPTVNTEAF
TRBV4-1 | . | ASSLNKGAPMNTEAF
TRBV27 | . | ASSLSWGGQRNYGYT
TRBV4-3 | . | ASSQGPTGGRTYNEQF
TRBV29-1 | . | SVATPGTEAF
TRBV6-2/TRBV6-3 | . | ASSPRTGLITPYGYT
TRBV29-1 | . | SVGLAGVNTGELF
TRBV30 | . | AWGDISGANVLT
TRBV1 | few | TSSPLGQASYGYT
TRBV6-5 | . | ASRIQGLNTEAF
TRBV29-1 | once | SARGLGGELF
TRBV6-5 | . | ASERVYGYT
TRBV7-2 | . | ASSLVSSGNQPQH
TRBV7-8 | . | ASSLLLALNEQF
TRBV6-2/TRBV6-3 | . | ASSYKPGQLVGPQH
TRBV9 | . | ASSSFPDRIPSGANVLT